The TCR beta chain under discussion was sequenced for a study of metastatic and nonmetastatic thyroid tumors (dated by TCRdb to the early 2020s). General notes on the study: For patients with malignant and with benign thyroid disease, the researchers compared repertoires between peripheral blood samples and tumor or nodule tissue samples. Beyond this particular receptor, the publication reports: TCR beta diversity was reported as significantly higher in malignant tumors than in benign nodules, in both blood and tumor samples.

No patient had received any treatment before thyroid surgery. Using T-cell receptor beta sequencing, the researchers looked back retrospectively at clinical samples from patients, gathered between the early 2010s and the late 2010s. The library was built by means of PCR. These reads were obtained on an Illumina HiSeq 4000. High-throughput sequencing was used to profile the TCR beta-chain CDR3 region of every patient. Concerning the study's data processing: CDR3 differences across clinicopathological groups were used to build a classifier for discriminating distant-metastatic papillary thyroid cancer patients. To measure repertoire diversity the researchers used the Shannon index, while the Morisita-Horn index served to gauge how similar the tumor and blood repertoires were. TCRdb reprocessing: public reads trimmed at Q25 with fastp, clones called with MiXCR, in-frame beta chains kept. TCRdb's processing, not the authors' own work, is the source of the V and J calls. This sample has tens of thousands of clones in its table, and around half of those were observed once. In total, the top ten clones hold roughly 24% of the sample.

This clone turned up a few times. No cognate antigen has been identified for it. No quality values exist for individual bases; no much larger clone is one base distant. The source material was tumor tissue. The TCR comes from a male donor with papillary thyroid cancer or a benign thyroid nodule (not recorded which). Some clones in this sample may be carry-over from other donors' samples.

The CDR3 corresponds to CASSSGGNEQFF. The DNA reads as follows: TGTGCCAGCAGTAGCGGGGGGAATGAGCAGTTCTTC. This sequence uses TRBV6-1 and TRBJ2-1; TRBD2 lines up with 9 middle nucleotides. V has 5 bases trimmed and J has 7 bases trimmed; junction bases matching no gene number 0. Taken from cysteine to phenylalanine, the CDR3 has 12 residues. Of all the DNA, just the CDR3 is kept, 36 bases in frame from base 1. CDR1 and CDR2 are read off the germline V gene as MNHNS and SASEGT.